This T cell receptor (beta chain) originates from a study of blood T cell repertoires in COVID-19. Study in general: Specimens from acute and convalescent COVID-19 originated in the United States, Italy and Spain. In each case, the material was cDNA or gDNA derived from T cells, B-cell-depleted T cells, or PBMCs.

This CDR3 spans 16 amino acids. Germline CDR1 KGHDR, CDR2 SFDVKD. The germline V and J ends were trimmed by 2 bases and 0 bases, with 11 bases remaining between them. Libraries were prepared by immunoSEQ multiplex PCR; TCRdb keeps only in-frame clonotypes and omits some of them. The table includes 200,000 or so clones, under 90% detected once. The clonotype was recovered from a man at least 80 years old with acute or convalescent COVID-19. V usage is TRBV24-1 and J usage is TRBJ2-3; possible D gene TRBD1, 6 bases. Sequences were obtained from peripheral blood. The CDR3: CATSDSWTDSTDTQYF. The CDR3 coding sequence is TGTGCCACCAGTGATTCCTGGACAGATAGCACAGATACGCAGTATTTT.